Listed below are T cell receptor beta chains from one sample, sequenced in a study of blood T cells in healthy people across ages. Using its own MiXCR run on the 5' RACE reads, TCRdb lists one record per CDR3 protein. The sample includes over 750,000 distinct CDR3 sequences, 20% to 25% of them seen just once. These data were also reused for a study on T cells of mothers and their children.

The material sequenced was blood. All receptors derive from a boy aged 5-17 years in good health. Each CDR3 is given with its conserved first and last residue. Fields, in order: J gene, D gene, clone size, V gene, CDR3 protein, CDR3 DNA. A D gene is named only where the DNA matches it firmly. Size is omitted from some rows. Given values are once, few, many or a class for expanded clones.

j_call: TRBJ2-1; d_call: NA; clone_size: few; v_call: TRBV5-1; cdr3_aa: CASSPGHSSYNEQFF; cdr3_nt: TGCGCCAGCAGCCCGGGACACAGCTCCTACAATGAGCAGTTCTTC
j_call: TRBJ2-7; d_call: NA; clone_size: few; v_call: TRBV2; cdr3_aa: CASSEARGTLYEQYF; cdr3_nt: TGTGCCAGCAGTGAAGCCCGGGGCACCCTCTACGAGCAGTACTTC
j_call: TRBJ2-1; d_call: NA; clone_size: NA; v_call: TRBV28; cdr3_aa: CASVGRSSYNEQFF; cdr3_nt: TGTGCCAGCGTTGGCCGGAGCTCCTACAATGAGCAGTTCTTC
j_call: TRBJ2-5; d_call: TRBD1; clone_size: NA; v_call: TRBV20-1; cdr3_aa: CSARDGAGGLETQYF; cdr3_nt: TGCAGTGCTAGAGATGGCGCAGGGGGTCTCGAGACCCAGTACTTC
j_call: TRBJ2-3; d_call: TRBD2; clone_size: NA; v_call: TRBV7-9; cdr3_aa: CASSAPGLAGVQADTQYF; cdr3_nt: TGTGCCAGCAGCGCCCCGGGACTAGCGGGGGTCCAGGCAGATACGCAGTATTTT
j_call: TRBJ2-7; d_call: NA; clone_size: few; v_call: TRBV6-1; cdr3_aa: CASSELRGPYEQYF; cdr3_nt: TGTGCCAGCAGTGAATTGCGGGGGCCCTACGAGCAGTACTTC
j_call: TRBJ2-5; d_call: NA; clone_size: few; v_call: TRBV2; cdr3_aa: CASIDPGRIQETQYF; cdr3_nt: TGTGCCAGCATCGATCCGGGACGGATACAAGAGACCCAGTACTTC
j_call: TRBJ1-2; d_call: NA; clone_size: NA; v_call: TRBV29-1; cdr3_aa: CSVVLEDRQNYGYTF; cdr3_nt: TGCAGCGTTGTTCTCGAAGACAGACAGAACTATGGCTACACCTTC
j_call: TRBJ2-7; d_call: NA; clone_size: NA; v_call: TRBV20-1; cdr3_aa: CSARGRGAYEQYF; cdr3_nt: TGCAGTGCTAGGGGTCGGGGGGCTTACGAGCAGTACTTC
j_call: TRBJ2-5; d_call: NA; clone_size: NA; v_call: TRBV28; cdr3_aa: CASSAPGLIRETQYF; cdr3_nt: TGTGCCAGCAGTGCACCGGGCCTCATCAGGGAGACCCAGTACTTC
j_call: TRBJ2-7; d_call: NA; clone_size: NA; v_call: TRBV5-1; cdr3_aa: CASSLEAANSYEQYF; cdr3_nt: TGCGCCAGCAGCTTGGAGGCAGCTAACTCCTACGAGCAGTACTTC
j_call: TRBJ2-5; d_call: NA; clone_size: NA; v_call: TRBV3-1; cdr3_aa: CASSPIQVARETQYF; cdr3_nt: TGTGCCAGCAGCCCGATCCAAGTAGCGAGGGAGACCCAGTACTTC
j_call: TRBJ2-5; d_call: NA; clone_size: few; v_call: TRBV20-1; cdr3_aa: CSANHRGGQETQYF; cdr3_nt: TGCAGTGCAAACCACAGGGGAGGGCAGGAGACCCAGTACTTC
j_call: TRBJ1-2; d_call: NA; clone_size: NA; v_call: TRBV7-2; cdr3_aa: CASSQLGSNYGYTF; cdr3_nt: TGTGCCAGCAGCCAACTGGGATCTAACTATGGCTACACCTTC
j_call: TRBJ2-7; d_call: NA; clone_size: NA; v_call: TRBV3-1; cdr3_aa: CASSHTDYEQYF; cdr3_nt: TGTGCCAGCAGCCACACGGACTACGAGCAGTACTTC
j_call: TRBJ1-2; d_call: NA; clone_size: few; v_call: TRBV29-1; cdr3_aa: CSVEWDLTNSF; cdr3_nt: TGCAGCGTTGAATGGGACTTAACCAACTCCTTC
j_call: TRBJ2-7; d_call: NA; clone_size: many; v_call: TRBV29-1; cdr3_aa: CSVEMSSYEQYF; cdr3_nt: TGCAGCGTTGAGATGAGCTCCTACGAGCAGTACTTC
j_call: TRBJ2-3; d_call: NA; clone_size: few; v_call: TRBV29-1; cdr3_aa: CSDRDQRTDTQYF; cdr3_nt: TGCAGCGACCGGGACCAACGAACAGATACGCAGTATTTT
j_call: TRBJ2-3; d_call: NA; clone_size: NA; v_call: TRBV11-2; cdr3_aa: CASRPPWADTQYF; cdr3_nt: TGTGCCAGCAGACCTCCATGGGCGGATACGCAGTATTTT
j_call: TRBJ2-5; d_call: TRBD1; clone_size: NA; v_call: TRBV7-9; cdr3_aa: CASSHLNILWDRDQETQYF; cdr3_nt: TGTGCCAGCAGCCATCTGAACATCCTTTGGGACAGGGATCAAGAGACCCAGTACTTC
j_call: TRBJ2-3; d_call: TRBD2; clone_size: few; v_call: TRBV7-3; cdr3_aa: CASSPILADTQYF; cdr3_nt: TGTGCCAGCAGCCCGATACTAGCGGATACGCAGTATTTT
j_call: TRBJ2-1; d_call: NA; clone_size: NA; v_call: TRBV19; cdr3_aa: CASSIITNDYNEQFF; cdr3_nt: TGTGCCAGTAGTATAATCACTAACGACTACAATGAGCAGTTCTTC
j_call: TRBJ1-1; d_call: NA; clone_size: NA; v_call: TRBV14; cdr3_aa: CASSRWQGPNTEAFF; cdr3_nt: TGTGCCAGCAGCCGATGGCAGGGTCCCAACACTGAAGCTTTCTTT
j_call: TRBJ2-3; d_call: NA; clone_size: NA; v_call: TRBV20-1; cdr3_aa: CSARDPNSGTDTQYF; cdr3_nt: TGCAGTGCTAGAGATCCCAACAGCGGCACAGATACGCAGTATTTT
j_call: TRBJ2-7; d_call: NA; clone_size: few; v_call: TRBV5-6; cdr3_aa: CASSLNGGYPYEQYF; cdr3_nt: TGTGCCAGCAGCTTAAACGGGGGTTACCCCTACGAGCAGTACTTC
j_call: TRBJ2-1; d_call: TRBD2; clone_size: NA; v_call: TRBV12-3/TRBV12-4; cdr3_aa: CASGTGGPNEQFF; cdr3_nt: TGTGCCAGCGGGACGGGAGGGCCAAATGAGCAGTTCTTC
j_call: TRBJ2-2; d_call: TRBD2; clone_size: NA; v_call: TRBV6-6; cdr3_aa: CASRSGGVPTGELFF; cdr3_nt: TGTGCCAGCAGGAGCGGGGGGGTCCCCACCGGGGAGCTGTTTTTT
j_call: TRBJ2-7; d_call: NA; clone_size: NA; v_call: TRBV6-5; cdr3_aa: CASSYSSRDEPYEQYF; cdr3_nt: TGTGCCAGCAGTTACTCGTCCAGGGACGAGCCCTACGAGCAGTACTTC
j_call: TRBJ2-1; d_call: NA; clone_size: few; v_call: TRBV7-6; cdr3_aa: CASSPLWTEYNEQFF; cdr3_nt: TGTGCCAGCAGCCCGCTCTGGACAGAGTACAATGAGCAGTTCTTC
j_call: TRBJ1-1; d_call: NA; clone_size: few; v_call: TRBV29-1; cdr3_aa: CSVGWMNTEAFF; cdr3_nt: TGCAGCGTTGGGTGGATGAACACTGAAGCTTTCTTT
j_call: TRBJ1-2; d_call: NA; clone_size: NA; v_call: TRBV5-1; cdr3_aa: CASSSDSWPDGYTF; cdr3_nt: TGCGCCAGCAGCTCGGACAGTTGGCCAGATGGCTACACCTTC
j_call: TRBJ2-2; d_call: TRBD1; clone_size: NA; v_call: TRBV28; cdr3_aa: CASSRQGAAGELFF; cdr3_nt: TGTGCCAGCAGTAGACAGGGGGCCGCCGGGGAGCTGTTTTTT
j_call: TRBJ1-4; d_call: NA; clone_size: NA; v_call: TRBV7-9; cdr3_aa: CASSLGEGEKLFF; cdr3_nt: TGTGCCAGCAGCTTAGGGGAGGGAGAAAAACTGTTTTTT
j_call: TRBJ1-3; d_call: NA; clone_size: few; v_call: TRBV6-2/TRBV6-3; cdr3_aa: CASGNPGSGNTIYF; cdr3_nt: TGTGCCAGCGGTAATCCCGGCTCTGGAAACACCATATATTTT
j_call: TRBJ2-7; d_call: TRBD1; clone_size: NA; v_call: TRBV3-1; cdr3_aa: CASSQDGTGAYEQYF; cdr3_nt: TGTGCCAGCAGCCAAGATGGGACAGGAGCCTACGAGCAGTACTTC
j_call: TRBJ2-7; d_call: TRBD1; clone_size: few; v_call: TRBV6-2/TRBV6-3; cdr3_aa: CASSTRDSRMVVYEQYF; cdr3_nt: TGTGCCAGCAGTACTCGGGACAGCCGGATGGTCGTCTACGAGCAGTACTTC
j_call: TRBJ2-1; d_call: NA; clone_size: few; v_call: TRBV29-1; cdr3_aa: CSARTRLRYNEQFF; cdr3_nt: TGCAGCGCAAGAACTAGACTTCGCTACAATGAGCAGTTCTTC
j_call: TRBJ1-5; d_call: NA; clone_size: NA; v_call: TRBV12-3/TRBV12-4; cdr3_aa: CASRQANQPQHF; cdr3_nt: TGTGCCAGCAGGCAGGCCAATCAGCCCCAGCATTTT
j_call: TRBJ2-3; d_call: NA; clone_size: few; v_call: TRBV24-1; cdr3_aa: CATSDLVYTSSTDTQYF; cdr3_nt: TGTGCCACCAGTGATTTGGTCTACACCTCTAGCACAGATACGCAGTATTTT
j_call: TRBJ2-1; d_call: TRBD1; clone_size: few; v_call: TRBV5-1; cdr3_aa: CASSLVGQDNNEQFF; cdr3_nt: TGCGCCAGCAGCTTGGTAGGACAGGATAACAATGAGCAGTTCTTC
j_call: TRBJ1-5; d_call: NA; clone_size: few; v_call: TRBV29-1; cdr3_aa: CSVGRGASGEPQHF; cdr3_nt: TGCAGCGTTGGCAGGGGCGCCTCTGGGGAGCCCCAGCATTTT
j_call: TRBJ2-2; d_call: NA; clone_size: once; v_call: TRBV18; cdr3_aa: CASSPTRANGELFF; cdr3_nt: TGTGCCAGCTCCCCAACGAGAGCGAACGGGGAGCTGTTTTTT
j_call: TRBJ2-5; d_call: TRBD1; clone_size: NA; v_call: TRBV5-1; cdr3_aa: CASGNRGRETQYF; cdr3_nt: TGCGCCAGCGGAAACAGGGGTCGGGAGACCCAGTACTTC
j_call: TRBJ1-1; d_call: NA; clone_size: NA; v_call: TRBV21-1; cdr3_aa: CASSKTGANTEAFF; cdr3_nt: TGTGCCAGCAGCAAAACAGGGGCGAACACTGAAGCTTTCTTT
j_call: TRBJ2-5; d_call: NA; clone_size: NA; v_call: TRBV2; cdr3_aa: CASSESKGMGETQYF; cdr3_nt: TGTGCCAGCAGTGAATCGAAAGGGATGGGGGAGACCCAGTACTTC
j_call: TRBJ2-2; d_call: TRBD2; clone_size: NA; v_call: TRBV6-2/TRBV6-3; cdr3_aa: CATKGTSMAGELFF; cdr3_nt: TGTGCCACCAAAGGGACTAGCATGGCCGGGGAGCTGTTTTTT
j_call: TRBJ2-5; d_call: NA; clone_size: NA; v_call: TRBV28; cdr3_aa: CASSTGGSQETQYF; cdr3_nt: TGTGCCAGCAGTACCGGCGGCAGCCAAGAGACCCAGTACTTC
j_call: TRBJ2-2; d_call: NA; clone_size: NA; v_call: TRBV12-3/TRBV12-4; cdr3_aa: CASSFDPFGPPGTGELFF; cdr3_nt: TGTGCCAGCAGTTTTGATCCCTTTGGTCCCCCGGGCACCGGGGAGCTGTTTTTT
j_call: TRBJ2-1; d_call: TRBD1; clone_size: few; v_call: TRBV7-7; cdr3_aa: CASSLRTGQGRKFF; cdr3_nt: TGTGCTAGCAGCTTAAGGACGGGACAGGGACGTAAGTTCTTC
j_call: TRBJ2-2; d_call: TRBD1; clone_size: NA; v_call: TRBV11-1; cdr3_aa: CASSLGQGELSYLANTGELFF; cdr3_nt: TGTGCCAGCAGCTTAGGACAGGGGGAGCTTTCCTACCTCGCGAACACCGGGGAGCTGTTTTTT
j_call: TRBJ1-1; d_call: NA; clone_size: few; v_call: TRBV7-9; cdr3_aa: CASSLRALGRLNTEAFF; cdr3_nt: TGTGCCAGCAGCTTAAGGGCTTTGGGGCGACTCAACACTGAAGCTTTCTTT
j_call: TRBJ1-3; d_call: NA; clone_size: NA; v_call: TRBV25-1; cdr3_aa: CASSVGDTIYF; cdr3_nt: TGTGCCAGCAGTGTCGGTGACACCATATATTTT
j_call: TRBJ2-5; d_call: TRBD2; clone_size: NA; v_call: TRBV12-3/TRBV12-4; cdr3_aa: CASSFQRGGQETQYF; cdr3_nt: TGTGCCAGCAGTTTCCAGCGGGGGGGACAAGAGACCCAGTACTTC
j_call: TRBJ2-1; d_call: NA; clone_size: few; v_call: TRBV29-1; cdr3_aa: CSVEGVTSSYNEQFF; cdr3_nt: TGCAGCGTTGAAGGTGTCACTAGCTCCTACAATGAGCAGTTCTTC
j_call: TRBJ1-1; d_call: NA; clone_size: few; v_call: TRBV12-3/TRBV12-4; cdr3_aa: CASRQGSQAEAFF; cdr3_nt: TGTGCCAGCCGCCAGGGCAGTCAGGCTGAAGCTTTCTTT
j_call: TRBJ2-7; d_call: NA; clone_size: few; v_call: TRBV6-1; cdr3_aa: CASFSIVYEQYF; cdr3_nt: TGTGCCAGCTTTTCCATCGTCTACGAGCAGTACTTC
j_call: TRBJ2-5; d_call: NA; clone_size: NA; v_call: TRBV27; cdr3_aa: CASSLHWGKTQCF; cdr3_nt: TGTGCCAGCAGTTTACATTGGGGAAAGACCCAGTGCTTC
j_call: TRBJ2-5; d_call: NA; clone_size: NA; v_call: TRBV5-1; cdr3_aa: CASSETDPQETQYF; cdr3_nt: TGCGCCAGCAGCGAAACAGACCCTCAAGAGACCCAGTACTTC
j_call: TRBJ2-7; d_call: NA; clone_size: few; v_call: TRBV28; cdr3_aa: CASSLLTGRSEQYF; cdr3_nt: TGCGCCAGCAGTTTATTAACAGGGCGGTCCGAGCAGTACTTC
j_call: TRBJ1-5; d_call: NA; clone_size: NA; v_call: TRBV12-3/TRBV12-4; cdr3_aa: CASGQQVDQPQHF; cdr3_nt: TGTGCCAGCGGACAGCAGGTAGATCAGCCCCAGCATTTT